The clone carrying this T cell receptor (beta chain) was counted a few times. The antigen remains undetermined. The Oncomine TCR Beta short-read assay generated sequence data from the DNA of cultured CD4+ T cells. TCRdb re-called the PCR reads with MiXCR, one entry per CDR3 protein. Of roughly 16,000 distinct CDR3 sequences listed, about 50% were seen once; the top ten hold 10% to 15%. The sample is drawn from a study of vaccination and CD4 T cells after COVID-19. Study at large: Controls had a CEFX pool, an HIV-1 Nef pool, or no peptide added. Study-level findings and limits: Counts of SARS-CoV-2-reactive clonotypes had a median that went from roughly 21 to 40, a nonsignificant change.

The CDR3 consists of 15 residues. The germline gives CDR1 SNHLY, CDR2 FYNNEI. Trimming left V 0 bases short and J 9 bases short, with 15 bases between. Documented treatment: roughly 10-day PBMC culture with coronavirus spike peptide pools or control peptides (ViraFEST assay). Under the ViraFEST approach, antigen-specific T cells were expanded with peptide pools and TCRs subsequently sequenced. Sequenced sample: CD4+ T cells from blood, cultured in vitro. The receptor was isolated from a human donor who had recovered from COVID-19. The J gene is TRBJ1-5, the V gene TRBV2; D is perhaps TRBD1 (5 bases). This CDR3 is CASSEAGGVKGPQHF. The CDR3 DNA reads as TGTGCCAGCAGTGAAGCGGGAGGGGTGAAAGGGCCCCAGCATTTT.